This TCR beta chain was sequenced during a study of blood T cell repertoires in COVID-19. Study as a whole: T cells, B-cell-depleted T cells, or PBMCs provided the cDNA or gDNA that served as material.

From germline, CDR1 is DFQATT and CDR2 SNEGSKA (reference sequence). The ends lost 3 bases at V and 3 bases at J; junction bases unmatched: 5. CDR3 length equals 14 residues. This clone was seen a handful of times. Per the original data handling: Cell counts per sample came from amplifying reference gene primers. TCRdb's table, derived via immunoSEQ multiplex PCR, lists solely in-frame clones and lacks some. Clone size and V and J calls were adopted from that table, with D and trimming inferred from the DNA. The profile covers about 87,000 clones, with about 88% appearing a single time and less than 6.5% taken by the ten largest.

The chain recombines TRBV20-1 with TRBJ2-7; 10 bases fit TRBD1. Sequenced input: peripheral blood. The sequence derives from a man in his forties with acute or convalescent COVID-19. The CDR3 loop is CSASRQGAGYEQYF. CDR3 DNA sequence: TGCAGTGCTAGTAGACAGGGGGCAGGCTACGAGCAGTACTTC.